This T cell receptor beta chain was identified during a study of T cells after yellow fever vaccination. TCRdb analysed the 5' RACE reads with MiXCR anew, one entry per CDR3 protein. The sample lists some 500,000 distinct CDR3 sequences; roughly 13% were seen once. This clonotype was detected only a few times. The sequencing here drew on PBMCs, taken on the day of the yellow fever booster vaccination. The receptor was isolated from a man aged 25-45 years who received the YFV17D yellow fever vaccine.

In nucleotides, the CDR3 is TGCGCCAGCAGCCAAGAGTCTAGCGGCACCGGGGAGCTGTTTTTT. Protein sequence: CASSQESSGTGELFF. This chain joins TRBV4-3 and TRBJ2-2; 7 nucleotides agree with TRBD2. Germline lookup yields CDR1 LGHNA and CDR2 YSLEER. V shed 0 bases and J 4 bases; nucleotides not matched to a gene: 2. The CDR3 totals 15 residues.